This T cell receptor beta chain was captured in a study of blood T cell repertoires in COVID-19. Overall study: Italy, Spain and the United States were the sources of the convalescent and acute COVID-19 samples.

In the study's own analysis: Reference gene primer amplification in the assay estimated nucleated cell counts. This table comes from immunoSEQ multiplex PCR, and its TCRdb copy is limited to in-frame clones, with some not included. The V and J calls and the clone size are those of that table, but D and trimming were determined from the DNA. The table records a few hundred thousand clones, roughly 90% of them present only once. V lost 3 bases and J lost 1, with 27 bases in between. Germline V lookup: CDR1 LGHNA, CDR2 YSLEER. The CDR3 extends over 20 amino acids. The chain joins TRBV4-3 to TRBJ1-1; a possible D gene is TRBD1 (6 bases). The specimen sequenced was PBMCs or T cells enriched from blood (not recorded which). The TCR originated in a man aged 18-30 years with acute COVID-19. Here the CDR3 reads CASSQGYVAGVTIRNTEAFF. The CDR3 DNA reads TGCGCCAGCAGCCAGGGGTACGTGGCAGGGGTAACAATAAGGAACACTGAAGCTTTCTTT.